This TCR beta chain comes out of a study of blood T cell repertoires in COVID-19 (TCRdb year 2020). In the study overall: Samples covering the acute and convalescent phases of COVID-19 were provided by collaborators in the United States, Italy and Spain. The prospective study material was composed of cDNA or gDNA derived from T cells, B-cell-depleted T cells, or PBMCs. Deeply sampled blood TCRbeta repertoires from subjects exposed to, actively infected with, or recovered from COVID-19 were included in the dataset. The repertoires were made available in a free public database intended to serve as a resource for research on the immune response to SARS-CoV-2. The samples were drawn from two sources: the first 160 participants of the ongoing ImmuneRACE study, and 950 to 1,500 subjects contributed by 6 global collaborators. Sample metadata almost always included a de-identified subject ID, COVID-19 status, age in years and sex. HLA class I and class II types, where available, came from metadata supplied by the sample provider rather than from assay-based typing. The investigation overall reported the following: How much clinical and demographic metadata was included differed by source and by participant, and the metadata was provided uncurated.

From the cysteine through the phenylalanine, the CDR3 covers 14 amino acids. CDR3 DNA is the only sequence kept; it has 42 bases, read in frame from the first base. Via the germline V gene, CDR1 is SGHVS and CDR2 FQNEAQ. V is pared back by 2 bases and J by 11 bases, with 18 bases lying between the germline termini. TCRbeta CDR3 regions were amplified from genomic DNA using the immunoSEQ Assay, a bias-controlled multiplex PCR. On the authors' methods: Within the assay, amplification of reference gene primers was used to estimate how many nucleated cells each sample contained. Sequence reads were collapsed and filtered to measure the absolute abundance of every unique TCRbeta CDR3 rearrangement. For each sample, productive Simpson clonality was calculated by taking the square root of Simpson's diversity index across productive rearrangements. TCRdb holds this immuneACCESS table with in-frame rearrangements only. Some clones are missing; in checked studies, unresolved V genes explain under half, and the rest has no known cause. Clone size and the V and J calls come from that table; the DNA yielded D and trimming. Counted in this sample were 180,000 or so clones; almost 90% of them appeared once. In total, the top ten clones hold 1.5% to 2% of the sample.

Collaborating institutions collected whole blood in K2EDTA tubes following their own protocols. Collaborator samples were shipped for TCRbeta analysis as frozen whole blood, isolated PBMCs, or DNA extracted from either sample type. As concerns this clone: Its antigen target is currently unknown. One base away there is no much larger clone; base qualities are not given.

Sequencing was done on a sample of peripheral blood. Recombination linked TRBV7-8 to TRBJ1-1, and possibly TRBD1, on 5 matching bases. The sequence was collected from a man younger than 30 with active or convalescent COVID-19. The CDR3 protein sequence reads: CASSLIERGRGAFF. The DNA reads as follows: TGTGCCAGCAGCTTAATTGAGCGGGGACGAGGGGCTTTCTTT.